Given below is one T cell receptor beta chain in context. The entry originates in a study of shared clonotypes between healthy human individuals. From CD4+ cells came CD45RA+ naive and CD45RA-negative memory subsets. The V gene lost 1 base and the J gene lost 5 bases, with 11 bases spanning the gap. CDR1 LNHNV and CDR2 YYDKDF come from the germline V gene (reference sequence). The CDR3 consists of 14 residues. At deep level, the assay was performed. Clones were read by immunoSEQ multiplex PCR, and TCRdb kept only the in-frame ones, dropping some. The sample shows a few hundred thousand clones, 65% to 70% of them seen only once.

Sequenced input: memory CD4+ T cells sorted from blood. Stated subset: CD45RA-negative fraction. The sequence derives from a young man in good health. The V and J genes are TRBV15 and TRBJ2-5, with TRBD1 as a possible D gene (5 bases). The CDR3 here is CATSRGGRIETQYF. The CDR3 bases are TGTGCCACCAGCAGAGGGGGCCGCATTGAGACCCAGTACTTC.